These 29 T cell receptor beta chains share one sample of origin, sequenced in a study of T cells in tuberculosis. Time point described: new active TB diagnosis, blood taken before or within 7 days of starting treatment. TCRdb's table, derived via immunoSEQ multiplex PCR, lists solely in-frame clones and lacks some. The sample contains 20,000 to 25,000 clones, 70% to 85% of which appear only once. The source material was PBMCs, sampled at tuberculosis diagnosis. These TCRs come from an adult with tuberculosis.

In its sample, this clone was seen once. The J gene is TRBJ1-2, the V gene TRBV7-2, with 9 bases identical to TRBD1. The germline CDR1 and CDR2 sequences are SGHTA and FQGNSA. CDR3 size: 16 residues. The V and J ends lost 4 bases and 7 bases, in that order; junction bases with no gene match: 13. The CDR3 nucleotides are TGTGCCAGCAGCTCCCCGGACGGACAGGGGATAGGTGGCTACACCTTC. It yields the protein CASSSPDGQGIGGYTF.

The CDR3 bases are TGCGCCAGCAGCTTGCCCAGGGATTCCACTGAAGCTTTCTTT. Protein product: CASSLPRDSTEAFF. This rearrangement joins TRBV5-1 to TRBJ1-1; perhaps TRBD1 as D (5 bases). This CDR3 region has 14 residues. Germline lookup yields CDR1 SGHRS and CDR2 YFSETQ. V was pared by 1 base and J by 4 bases, with 11 bases between.

This clone showed up just once. This chain links TRBV30 with TRBJ1-4, with TRBD1 matching 10 bases. CDR1 is GTSNPN, CDR2 SVGIG, per germline (reference sequence). CDR3 length: 14 amino acids. V shed 4 bases, J shed 7 bases, and the junction held 6 bases outside the gene matches. The CDR3 DNA reads as TGTGCCTGGACCGACAGGGGGCGCGGTGAAAAACTGTTTTTT. Protein product: CAWTDRGRGEKLFF.

This clone came up a few times. The chain is built from TRBV5-1 and TRBJ2-1; D is perhaps TRBD2 (6 bases). V was trimmed by 0 bases and J by 3 bases, leaving 10 bases between them. The CDR3 runs 15 residues. Germline CDR1 reads SGHRS; CDR2 reads YFSETQ. CDR3 region: CASSLDGSGYNEQFF. The CDR3 nucleotides are TGCGCCAGCAGCTTGGACGGTAGCGGCTACAATGAGCAGTTCTTC.

This sequence joins TRBV7-9 and TRBJ2-7; tentative D call: TRBD2 (6 bases). The CDR3 is 13 amino acids. CDR1 is SEHNR, CDR2 FQNEAQ, per germline (reference sequence). V lost 3 bases and J lost 4, with 10 bases in between. The CDR3 nucleotides read TGTGCCAGCAGCTTGACGGCGGGGTACGAGCAGTACTTC. Translating gives CASSLTAGYEQYF.

In DNA form, the CDR3 reads TGCGCCAGCAGTGCGGGCCCGGACGCCGGGGCGCAGTATTTT. As protein: CASSAGPDAGAQYF. The chain links TRBV10-1 to TRBJ2-3; tentatively, D is TRBD2 (5 bases). Looked up from germline, CDR1 is WNHNN and CDR2 is SYGVQD (reference sequence). The CDR3 is 14 residues long. V lost 4 bases, J lost 10 bases, and 18 bases lay in between.

This clone was recorded only once. The gene calls are TRBV6-1 and TRBJ2-7, with unresolved D. Trimming removed 4 bases from V and 7 bases from J, with 8 bases in between. The germline gives CDR1 MNHNS, CDR2 SASEGT. This CDR3 region has 11 residues. The CDR3 bases are TGTGCCAGCAGTGGAGAGTGGGAGCAGTACTTC. It yields the protein CASSGEWEQYF.

This chain links TRBV9 with TRBJ1-3; D gene ambiguous. In germline, CDR1 is SGDLS, CDR2 YYNGEE. Trimming cost V 4 bases and J 1 base, with 15 bases left between them. This CDR3 region has 16 residues. CDR3 bases: TGTGCCAGCAGCCTGGACGGGATTCTGTCTGGAAACACCATATATTTT. It codes for CASSLDGILSGNTIYF.

The rearrangement joins TRBV5-6 to TRBJ2-7; 7 bases fit TRBD2. The germline gives CDR1 SGHDT, CDR2 YYEEEE. The ends lost 2 bases at V and 5 bases at J; junction bases unmatched: 13. The CDR3 consists of 16 residues. CDR3 region: CASSLFFREVSHEQYF. Written as DNA, the CDR3 is TGTGCCAGCAGCTTATTTTTTCGGGAGGTTTCCCACGAGCAGTACTTC.

The rearrangement links TRBV6-6 to TRBJ2-7; 9 nucleotides line up with TRBD2. V was clipped by 4 bases and J by 0 bases; unmatched bases: 7. This CDR3 comprises 16 residues. Germline CDR1 is MNHNY and CDR2 is SVGAGI (reference sequence). CDR3 DNA sequence: TGTGCCAGCAGTTTTCTGGCGGGAGGGAGCTCCTACGAGCAGTACTTC. Translating it yields CASSFLAGGSSYEQYF.

V and J are TRBV7-8 and TRBJ2-7; 9 nucleotides match TRBD2. The J segment lost 6 bases and the V segment lost 5 bases, leaving 11 bases of the junction unmatched. Germline CDR1 and CDR2: SGHVS and FQNEAQ. CDR3 size: 15 residues. The CDR3 is CASSLLGGGDGEQYF. CDR3 sequence (DNA): TGTGCCAGCAGCCTACTGGGCGGGGGGGATGGCGAGCAGTACTTC. The full variable domain, with the rest looked up from reference TRBV7-8 and TRBJ2-7, is GAGVSQSPRYKVAKRGQDVALRCDPISGHVSLFWYQQALGQGPEFLTYFQNEAQLDKSGLPSDRFFAERPEGSVSTLKIQRTQQEDSAVYLCASSLLGGGDGEQYFGPGTRLTVT.

This chain links TRBV4-3 with TRBJ1-2; 7 positions agree with TRBD1. The junction had 11 bases not matched to a gene; V was cut back by 3 bases and J by 7 bases. Germline V lookup: CDR1 LGHNA, CDR2 YSLEER. The CDR3 covers 15 residues. CDR3 bases: TGCGCCAGCAGCCAGACAGGGTTGGGTATACGTGGCTACACCTTC. This translates into CASSQTGLGIRGYTF.

The CDR3 is CASSVAGQLNTGELFF. CDR3 in DNA: TGTGCCAGCAGTGTGGCCGGACAACTGAACACCGGGGAGCTGTTTTTT. This sequence joins TRBV2 and TRBJ2-2; D may be TRBD1 (5 bases). From germline, CDR1 is SNHLY and CDR2 FYNNEI. The CDR3 has 16 residues. Trimming pared 4 bases from V and 1 base from J, leaving 13 bases between.

J is TRBJ1-1 and V is TRBV7-2; D is uncertain. V was shortened by 0 bases and J by 5 bases, with 7 bases between the two germline ends. The V gene's germline CDR1 is SGHTA and CDR2 FQGNSA. The CDR3 is made up of 13 amino acids. The CDR3 region is CASSLAAGTEAFF. CDR3 DNA sequence: TGTGCCAGCAGCTTAGCGGCGGGGACTGAAGCTTTCTTT. Looking up the rest from reference TRBV7-2 and TRBJ1-1 gives the full variable domain: GAGVSQSPSNKVTEKGKDVELRCDPISGHTALYWYRQSLGQGLEFLIYFQGNSAPDKSGLPSDRFSAERTGGSVSTLTIQRTQQEDSAVYLCASSLAAGTEAFFGQGTRLTVV.

The J gene is TRBJ1-1, the V gene TRBV10-2, with 8 bases identical to TRBD1. This CDR3 comprises 15 residues. The germline V gene has CDR1 WSHSY and CDR2 SAAADI. With 10 bases clipped from V and 1 base from J, the junction kept 11 bases outside the gene matches. The CDR3 coding sequence is TGCGCCACGGCCGGACAGGGATCTACGAACACTGAAGCTTTCTTT. Amino acid sequence: CATAGQGSTNTEAFF.

V and J are TRBV7-2 and TRBJ1-6, with D possibly matching TRBD1 (6 bases). Trimming removed 4 bases from V and 12 bases from J, with 16 bases in between. The V gene's germline CDR1 is SGHTA and CDR2 FQGNSA. The CDR3 covers 14 residues. CDR3 bases: TGTGCCAGCAGCTCGGGCGGGGGGCGCGGACCCCTCCACTTT. As protein: CASSSGGGRGPLHF.

This sequence joins TRBV5-1 and TRBJ1-4, with D perhaps TRBD1 (5 bases). The CDR3 is 16 residues long. Germline V lookup: CDR1 SGHRS, CDR2 YFSETQ. The V end was cut by 0 bases, the J end by 8 bases, with 17 bases between. CDR3 nucleotides: TGCGCCAGCAGCTTGGCCGGGCAGGGAGGAAACGAAAAACTGTTTTTT. Protein sequence: CASSLAGQGGNEKLFF.

The V and J genes are TRBV5-6 and TRBJ2-3; 8 bases line up with TRBD2. Trimming cost V 4 bases and J 1 base; bases outside gene matches: 5. This CDR3 region has 15 residues. Germline V gives CDR1 SGHDT, CDR2 YYEEEE. The CDR3 loop reads CASSASGSGTDTQYF. For the CDR3, the DNA is TGTGCCAGCAGCGCGAGCGGGAGTGGCACAGATACGCAGTATTTT. Using reference TRBV5-6 and TRBJ2-3 for the parts outside the CDR3, the full variable domain is DAGVTQSPTHLIKTRGQQVTLRCSPKSGHDTVSWYQQALGQGPQFIFQYYEEEERQRGNFPDRFSGHQFPNYSSELNVNALLLGDSALYLCASSASGSGTDTQYFGPGTRLTVL.

This clone showed up just once. This chain connects TRBV10-1 to TRBJ1-2; 7 nucleotides line up with TRBD1. The CDR3 totals 14 residues. Germline loops: CDR1 WNHNN, CDR2 SYGVQD (reference sequence). Trimming took 9 bases from V and 4 from J; bases not matched to a gene: 11. The CDR3 DNA reads TGCGCCAGTACTCTTGGGGACAGAGTCTATGGCTACACCTTC. Encoded protein: CASTLGDRVYGYTF.

The chain uses TRBV10-1 and TRBJ2-7; 11 positions match TRBD2. Germline CDR1 is WNHNN and CDR2 is SYGVQD (reference sequence). V trimming: 9 bases; J trimming: 4 bases; junction bases outside the gene matches: 11. This CDR3 contains 15 residues. The CDR3 nucleotides are TGCGCCAGTTCACTAGGGGGGACTAGCGGATACGAGCAGTACTTC. It encodes CASSLGGTSGYEQYF.

The chain recombines TRBV7-2 with TRBJ1-2; possibly TRBD1 for D (6 bases). This CDR3 has 14 residues. The V gene lost 5 bases and the J gene lost 6 bases, with 16 bases spanning the gap. Germline CDR1 is SGHTA and CDR2 is FQGNSA. CDR3 in amino acids: CASSRPGGGDGYTF. The CDR3 bases are TGTGCCAGCAGCCGACCTGGGGGGGGCGATGGCTACACCTTC.

This clone was counted once. The J gene is TRBJ2-7, the V gene TRBV4-3, with D unresolved. The CDR3 loop spans 16 amino acids. The germline gives CDR1 LGHNA, CDR2 YSLEER. V dropped 0 bases and J dropped 2 bases, with 14 bases sitting between them. The CDR3 spells CASSQDTLGRTYEQYF. The CDR3 DNA follows: TGCGCCAGCAGCCAAGATACCCTAGGAAGAACCTACGAGCAGTACTTC.

This clone was seen a single time. The chain joins TRBV28 to TRBJ2-1; D may be TRBD2 (6 bases). The germline V gene encodes CDR1 MDHEN and CDR2 SYDVKM. Trimming took 2 bases from V and 10 from J, leaving 12 bases between them. The CDR3 sequence is 13 residues long. The CDR3 DNA reads TGTGCCAGCAGTTTAGGGTTCCGGGGGGAGCAGTTCTTC. Translated, it gives CASSLGFRGEQFF. The variable domain in full, with the rest retrieved from reference TRBV28 and TRBJ2-1, is DVKVTQSSRYLVKRTGEKVFLECVQDMDHENMFWYRQDPGLGLRLIYFSYDVKMKEKGDIPEGYSVSREKKERFSLILESASTNQTSMYLCASSLGFRGEQFFGPGTRLTVL.

J is TRBJ2-1 and V is TRBV19; a possible D gene is TRBD2 (5 bases). The CDR3 runs to 14 residues. From germline, CDR1 is LNHDA and CDR2 SQIVND (reference sequence). Trimming pared 3 bases from V and 10 bases from J, leaving 16 bases between. CDR3: CASSMASYTGEQFF. CDR3 nucleotide sequence: TGTGCCAGTAGTATGGCTAGCTATACGGGAGAGCAGTTCTTC.

The rearrangement uses TRBV7-8 and TRBJ2-7; 10 nucleotides agree with TRBD1. This CDR3 region has 15 residues. Germline CDR1 and CDR2: SGHVS and FQNEAQ. V dropped 2 bases and J dropped 7; count of bases not matched to a gene: 8. The CDR3 loop is CASSLRSTGQGEQYF. In DNA, the CDR3 is TGTGCCAGCAGCTTACGTTCGACGGGACAGGGGGAGCAGTACTTC. Variable domain in full (rest from reference TRBV7-8 and TRBJ2-7): GAGVSQSPRYKVAKRGQDVALRCDPISGHVSLFWYQQALGQGPEFLTYFQNEAQLDKSGLPSDRFFAERPEGSVSTLKIQRTQQEDSAVYLCASSLRSTGQGEQYFGPGTRLTVT.

This clone has just a few counts. This rearrangement joins TRBV7-2 to TRBJ1-1; tentative D call: TRBD1 (5 bases). From germline, CDR1 is SGHTA and CDR2 FQGNSA. Trimming cost V 0 bases and J 8 bases, with 10 bases left between them. The length of the CDR3 is 13 residues. The CDR3 spells CASSLARQSEAFF. For the CDR3, the DNA is TGTGCCAGCAGCTTAGCGAGACAGAGCGAAGCTTTCTTT.

For the CDR3, the DNA is TGTGCCAGCAGTTCCGGGACAGGGGGCGACGGGAAAGCCAAAAACATTCAGTACTTC. Translated: CASSSGTGGDGKAKNIQYF. This chain connects TRBV27 to TRBJ2-4; TRBD1 agrees at 12 bases. Per germline, CDR1 MNHEY and CDR2 SMNVEV (reference sequence). V lost 4 bases and J lost 0; bases outside the gene matches: 10. There are 19 residues in the CDR3.

V and J are TRBV7-5 and TRBJ2-2; the D call in the table, TRBD1, was not verified against the DNA. TRBV7-5 constitutes a pseudogene. CDR3 size: 15 residues. In DNA, the CDR3 is TGTGCCAGAACCCCAGACAGGGGATTCCCCGGGGAGCTGTTTTTT. It encodes CARTPDRGFPGELFF.

This clone was seen a single time. The chain joins TRBV5-8 to TRBJ2-2; 8 bases match TRBD1. V gave up 4 bases and J gave up 3 bases; unmatched junction bases: 5. The germline CDR1 and CDR2 sequences are SGHTS and YDEGEE. This CDR3 is built from 15 residues. CDR3 DNA: TGTGCCAGCAGCCCTGACAGGGGAGACACCGGGGAGCTGTTTTTT. Amino acid sequence: CASSPDRGDTGELFF.